Listed below are T cell receptor beta chains from one sample, sequenced in a study of cytomegalovirus exposure and HLA in healthy donors. Using immunoSEQ multiplex PCR, the repertoire was profiled, and TCRdb retains in-frame clones only, with some absent. Among 30,000 to 45,000 clones listed, about four fifths were seen once. Sequences were obtained from PBMCs. These receptors came from a woman aged 40 to 50 in good health and CMV-seronegative. Both conserved end residues are part of each CDR3. A D gene is named only where the DNA matches it firmly. A row's size may be missing; if present it is once, few, many or a size class.

d_call clone_size j_call v_call cdr3_aa cdr3_nt
. few TRBJ2-5 TRBV5-6 CASSNRETQYF TGTGCCAGCAGTAATCGAGAGACCCAGTACTTC
TRBD1 . TRBJ1-1 TRBV19 CASSIQGAVAFF TGTGCCAGTAGTATACAGGGGGCTGTGGCTTTCTTT
. . TRBJ1-1 TRBV10-3 CAISGVGGTREAFF TGTGCCATCAGTGGGGTAGGGGGAACCCGTGAAGCTTTCTTT
TRBD1 . TRBJ1-3 TRBV4-3 CASSQGDRGSGNTIYF TGCGCCAGCAGCCAAGGGGACAGGGGGTCTGGAAACACCATATATTTT
TRBD2 . TRBJ2-5 TRBV25-1 CASGKMGGETQYF TGTGCCAGCGGGAAGATGGGGGGGGAGACCCAGTACTTC
. . TRBJ2-1 TRBV6-5 CASSYPGRGPYNEQFF TGTGCCAGCAGTTACCCCGGGCGGGGGCCCTACAATGAGCAGTTCTTC
. . TRBJ2-3 TRBV6-5 CASSYDTGSTDTQYF TGTGCCAGCAGTTACGATACAGGGAGCACAGATACGCAGTATTTT
TRBD1 . TRBJ1-5 TRBV11-1 CASSPDRGQPQHF TGTGCCAGCAGCCCGGACAGGGGACAGCCCCAGCATTTT
TRBD1 . TRBJ1-1 TRBV5-1 CASSDRDRGRGTEAFF TGCGCCAGCAGCGACCGGGACAGGGGTAGGGGCACTGAAGCTTTCTTT
. . TRBJ2-7 TRBV4-3 CASSQDWSDLLYEQYF TGCGCCAGCAGCCAAGATTGGAGCGACCTCCTCTACGAGCAGTACTTC
. . TRBJ1-5 TRBV2 CASSGRNSNQPQHF TGTGCCAGCAGTGGCAGAAATAGCAATCAGCCCCAGCATTTT
. . TRBJ1-2 TRBV6-5 CASSYSQRTDNYGYTF TGTGCCAGCAGTTATTCCCAGAGGACAGATAACTATGGCTACACCTTC
TRBD1 . TRBJ1-5 TRBV27 CASSPTGGRQPQHF TGTGCCAGCAGTCCAACAGGGGGCAGGCAGCCCCAGCATTTT
TRBD1 . TRBJ1-1 TRBV4-1 CASSRPDRVSEAFF TGCGCCAGCAGCCGCCCGGACAGGGTTAGTGAAGCTTTCTTT
. . TRBJ1-2 TRBV6-1 CASWRYGYTF TGTGCCAGCTGGAGGTATGGCTACACCTTC
. . TRBJ1-5 TRBV5-6 CASSSQMGLNQPQHF TGTGCCAGCAGCTCCCAAATGGGGCTGAATCAGCCCCAGCATTTT
. few TRBJ1-1 TRBV4-2 CASSQAGRDTEAFF TGTGCCAGCAGCCAGGCGGGACGGGACACTGAAGCTTTCTTT
TRBD2 . TRBJ2-5 TRBV4-1 CASSQGGAGGETQYF TGCGCCAGCAGCCAAGGGGGGGCGGGGGGAGAGACCCAGTACTTC
TRBD1 . TRBJ1-2 TRBV28 CASSLSGGGYGYTF TGTGCCAGCAGCCTATCAGGGGGAGGCTATGGCTACACCTTC
TRBD1 . TRBJ2-7 TRBV6-1 CASSSSGTGAIEQYF TGTGCCAGCAGTTCTTCCGGGACAGGGGCGATCGAGCAGTACTTC
TRBD2 . TRBJ2-5 TRBV2 CASSENRAGGQETQYF TGTGCCAGCAGTGAAAATAGGGCGGGGGGACAAGAGACCCAGTACTTC
TRBD1 . TRBJ1-2 TRBV6-6 CASSYLTGDYGYTF TGTGCCAGCAGTTACTTGACAGGGGACTATGGCTACACCTTC
. . TRBJ1-5 TRBV5-8 CASSTQGGGNQPQHF TGTGCCAGCAGCACACAAGGGGGAGGCAATCAGCCCCAGCATTTT
. few TRBJ1-2 TRBV20-1 CSARSGGYTF TGCAGTGCTAGGTCGGGGGGCTACACCTTC
TRBD1 . TRBJ2-5 TRBV28 CASSLPGTGYQETQYF TGTGCCAGCAGTTTACCCGGGACAGGATACCAAGAGACCCAGTACTTC
. . TRBJ1-4 TRBV18 CASSPVTVGGEKLFF TGTGCCAGCTCACCCGTGACAGTCGGGGGTGAAAAACTGTTTTTT
. . TRBJ2-7 TRBV5-6 CASSLEGQGLFYEQYF TGTGCCAGCAGCTTGGAAGGGCAGGGGCTGTTCTACGAGCAGTACTTC
. . TRBJ1-2 TRBV7-9 CASSLYRYGYTF TGTGCCAGCAGCTTATACAGATATGGCTACACCTTC
. . TRBJ1-2 TRBV2 CASTPEVQTYGYTF TGTGCCAGCACCCCGGAGGTACAGACCTATGGCTACACCTTC